A single sample is the source of the 25 T cell receptor beta chains below, sequenced in a study of tumor-infiltrating lymphocytes in primary liver carcinoma. Total RNA (about 500 ng) served as template for TCR beta cDNA synthesis primed by a constant-region primer. Library construction for TCR beta comprised three nested multiplex PCR rounds performed with slightly modified ARM-PCR. Forward primers for TRBV1-TRBV30 and a C-beta reverse primer served the first two PCR rounds, at around 11 cycles each. Using its own MiXCR run on the multiplex PCR reads, TCRdb lists one record per CDR3 protein. The sample lists approximately 37,000 distinct CDR3 sequences, 75% occurring once. Without any cell sorting, roughly 18-34 mg of bulk tissue yielded co-extracted RNA and DNA. Specimen: tumor-adjacent normal liver tissue. Receptor source: a man aged 35 to 55 with primary liver carcinoma and hepatitis B virus infection.

CDR3 sequence (DNA): TGTGCCAGCAGCTCCAGTATCGTAAGAGATGCAGATACGCAGTATTTT. Its translation is CASSSSIVRDADTQYF. The V and J genes are TRBV11-2 and TRBJ2-3, with unresolved D. Per germline, CDR1 SGHAT and CDR2 FQNNGV. Deletions cut 4 bases from V and 4 bases from J, with 18 bases between. CDR3 length: 16 amino acids.

Here the CDR3 DNA reads TGTGCCAGCAGCCCCCACCTACGAAGAGGCACAGGGCCTCAGCCCCAGCATTTT. This codes for CASSPHLRRGTGPQPQHF. This sequence joins TRBV4-2 and TRBJ1-5, with TRBD1 as a possible D gene (6 bases). Trimming shortened V by 4 bases and J by 6 bases, and 25 bases separated the two germline ends. The germline V gene encodes CDR1 LGHNA and CDR2 YNFKEQ. The CDR3 loop spans 18 amino acids.

The gene calls are TRBV5-6 and TRBJ2-3, with 10 bases aligning to TRBD2. Germline values: CDR1 SGHDT, CDR2 YYEEEE. Losses at the gene ends were 8 bases for V and 2 bases for J; bases not matched to a gene: 14. The CDR3 consists of 17 residues. In DNA, the CDR3 is TGTGCCAGTAGCCAGAATGGACTAGCGGAGATCACAGATACGCAGTATTTT. Protein sequence: CASSQNGLAEITDTQYF.

V gene TRBV7-8 combines with J gene TRBJ2-5; D gene ambiguous. Per the germline V gene, CDR1 is SGHVS and CDR2 is FQNEAQ. Trimming removed 10 bases from V and 5 bases from J, with 11 bases in between. The CDR3 extends over 11 amino acids. The CDR3 region is CAKSPGETQYF. The CDR3 coding sequence is TGTGCCAAAAGCCCCGGGGAGACCCAGTACTTC.

A word on this clonotype: One end of the junction is discordant with germline, which a read error may explain. This chain connects TRBV5-6 to TRBJ2-7; no clear D gene. This CDR3 has 14 amino acids. CDR1 is SGHDT and CDR2 is YYEEEE in the germline V gene. The CDR3 nucleotides are TGTGCCAGCAGCTTATGGGGAAGCTCCTACGGGCAGCACTTC. Encoded protein: CASSLWGSSYGQHF.

Many counts were recorded for this clonotype. The rearrangement links TRBV10-1 to TRBJ2-1, with D perhaps assigned TRBD1 or TRBD2 (5 bases each). V lost 2 bases to trimming and J lost 0 bases, with 8 bases between them. This CDR3 contains 15 residues. Looked up from germline, CDR1 is WNHNN and CDR2 is SYGVQD (reference sequence). CDR3 residues: CASSEEGSSYNEQFF. The CDR3 DNA reads as TGCGCCAGCAGTGAGGAGGGGAGCTCCTACAATGAGCAGTTCTTC.

A word on this clonotype: Here the CDR3 omits its conserved ending phenylalanine or tryptophan, so a read error is the likely source. The limits of the CDR3 on the DNA are not certain, so only TCRdb's listed CDR3 is given. The V and J genes are TRBV6-2 or TRBV6-3 and TRBJ1-1; TRBD1, as called in the table, went unchecked against the DNA. CDR1 MNHEY and CDR2 SVGEGT come from the germline V gene. The length of the CDR3 is 15 amino acids, counting both ends. CDR3 region: CASSINRAGNTEVFY.

Notes on this clonotype: An end of the junction differs from the germline gene, which may be a read error. The chain links TRBV6-2 or TRBV6-3 to TRBJ2-3, with D unresolved. The germline V gene encodes CDR1 MNHEY and CDR2 SVGEGT. The length of the CDR3 is 11 residues. CDR3: CARSRVDTHYF. For the CDR3, the DNA is TGTGCCAGAAGTCGGGTAGATACGCACTATTTT.

This clonotype occurred once. The CDR3 end shows no conserved phenylalanine or tryptophan, and so a read error is likely. The rearrangement links TRBV6-6 to TRBJ2-7; tentative D call: TRBD2 (6 bases). The CDR3 has 16 residues. Per the germline V gene, CDR1 is MNHNY and CDR2 is SVGAGI (reference sequence). CDR3 nucleotide sequence: TGTGCCAGCAGTCACTCCCAGGGAGGCAGCTCCTACGAGCAGTACTTA. It specifies CASSHSQGGSSYEQYL.

In regard to this clonotype: At one of its ends the junction is not consistent with the germline gene, which may arise from a read error. This chain joins TRBV10-2 and TRBJ1-2, with D unresolved. In germline, CDR1 is WSHSY, CDR2 SAAADI. This CDR3 contains 13 residues. The CDR3 here is CASSFLKDYGHTF. The CDR3 nucleotides read TGTGCCAGCAGTTTCCTAAAGGACTATGGCCACACCTTC.

CDR3 coding DNA: TGTGCCATCACTAAGCGGGAGGCGAACACCGGGGAGCTGTTTTTT. It translates to CAITKREANTGELFF. The chain couples TRBV6-2 or TRBV6-3 to TRBJ2-2; 9 nucleotides line up with TRBD2. CDR3 size: 15 residues. The ends lost 10 bases at V and 0 bases at J; junction bases unmatched: 6. Germline assignment: CDR1 MNHEY and CDR2 SVGEGT.

As concerns this clonotype: Germline and junction disagree at one end, which may indicate a read error. The V call is TRBV6-2 or TRBV6-3, the J call TRBJ2-3; TRBD2 might be the D (5 bases). Germline V gene lookup returns CDR1 MNHEY and CDR2 SVGEGT. The CDR3 is made up of 16 amino acids. CDR3 nucleotide sequence: TGTACCAGCAGGTTCCTAGGACGGCTTGGGAGAGATACGCAGTATTTT. Its protein is CTSRFLGRLGRDTQYF.

On this clonotype: At one end the junction does not follow the germline gene, possibly because of a read error. The chain couples TRBV6-5 to TRBJ2-2; 7 positions match TRBD1. The CDR3 is 15 residues long. Per the germline V gene, CDR1 is MNHEY and CDR2 is SVGAGI. The CDR3 sequence: CACSYETGDTGELFF. CDR3 DNA sequence: TGTGCCTGCAGTTACGAAACAGGGGACACCGGGGAGCTGTTTTTT.

This clonotype was detected only a few times. The chain links TRBV7-8 to TRBJ2-7, with TRBD1 as a possible D gene (6 bases). Trimming took 2 bases from V and 6 from J, leaving 8 bases between them. The CDR3 runs 12 residues. CDR1 is SGHVS and CDR2 is FQNEAQ in the germline V gene. This chain's CDR3 is CASSLPGVEQYF. The DNA of the CDR3 is TGTGCCAGCAGCTTACCAGGGGTCGAGCAGTACTTC.

About this clonotype: The junction departs from germline at one end; a sequencing error may be responsible. The rearrangement links TRBV12-3 or TRBV12-4 to TRBJ1-5, with D unclear. This CDR3 is built from 15 residues. The CDR3 is CASTRATAINKPQHF. CDR3 nucleotide sequence: TGTGCCAGCACGCGGGCCACCGCAATAAATAAGCCCCAACATTTT.

With regard to this clonotype: Germline and junction disagree at one end, which may indicate a read error. This chain links TRBV14 with TRBJ2-3; D remains unclear. Germline-derived CDR1 and CDR2 are SGHDN and FVKESK. The CDR3 length is 13 residues. CDR3 region: CASSQDDEDTQYF. DNA of the CDR3: TGTGCCAGCAGTCAAGACGACGAAGATACGCAGTATTTT.

About this clonotype itself: A much larger clone differs by one base, so this may be a read error. The chain is built from TRBV28 and TRBJ2-2; D is perhaps TRBD2 (6 bases). CDR3 length: 15 amino acids. In germline, CDR1 is MDHEN, CDR2 SYDVKM. The germline V and J ends were trimmed by 6 bases and 1 base, with 12 bases remaining between them. The CDR3 is CASSPGLLNTGELFF. The CDR3 bases are TGTGCCAGCAGCCCGGGACTGTTGAACACCGGGGAGCTGTTTTTT.

Turning to this clonotype: An end of the junction differs from the germline gene, which may be a read error. The chain has TRBV29-1 and TRBJ2-1, with 15 bases identical to TRBD2. This CDR3 region has 17 residues. Germline lookup yields CDR1 SQVTM and CDR2 ANQGSEA. CDR3 nucleotide sequence: TGCAGCCTTGATACAGGACTAGCGGGAGGGCCTAGGAATGAGCAACTCTTC. This gives the protein CSLDTGLAGGPRNEQLF.

Note on this clonotype: A junction end diverges from the germline sequence, so it may reflect a read error. The rearrangement joins TRBV20-1 to TRBJ2-7; the D gene is possibly TRBD2 (5 bases). Germline-derived CDR1 and CDR2 are DFQATT and SNEGSKA (reference sequence). There are 14 residues in the CDR3. This CDR3 reads CSVRESRGVYEQYF. CDR3 in DNA: TGCAGTGTTAGAGAATCCCGGGGAGTCTACGAGCAGTACTTC.

This chain connects TRBV7-2 to TRBJ2-5; TRBD2 agrees at 8 bases. The ends lost 3 bases at V and 4 bases at J; junction bases unmatched: 4. CDR1 and CDR2 (germline): SGHTA, FQGNSA. This CDR3 has 14 amino acids. DNA of the CDR3: TGTGCCAGCAGCTTTCTAGCGGGTGGAGAGACCCAGTACTTC. This translates into CASSFLAGGETQYF.

The genes are TRBV11-2 and TRBJ2-1; possibly TRBD2 for D (7 bases). The CDR3 runs to 15 residues. Germline V gives CDR1 SGHAT, CDR2 FQNNGV. V shed 5 bases and J shed 10 bases, with 21 bases lying between them. The DNA for the CDR3 is TGTGCCAGCAGCGAACGGGGGGCCGCAGTAGACGAGCAGTTCTTC. Residues: CASSERGAAVDEQFF.

As for this clonotype: Germline and junction disagree at one end, which may indicate a read error. The chain employs TRBV6-5 and TRBJ1-4; D is unclear. CDR3 length: 14 amino acids. CDR1 MNHEY and CDR2 SVGAGI come from the germline V gene. CDR3 residues: CASSRGWTKEILFF. Here the CDR3 DNA reads TGTGCTAGCAGCCGTGGTTGGACTAAGGAAATACTGTTTTTT.

This clonotype showed up just a few times. It may be a read error: a sequence one base away is much more abundant. The chain combines TRBV19 with TRBJ2-5; a possible D gene is TRBD1 (5 bases). The CDR3 extends over 14 amino acids. Germline-derived CDR1 and CDR2 are LNHDA and SQIVND (reference sequence). CDR3 region: CACSDPDKEETQYF. CDR3 nucleotide sequence: TGTGCCTGTAGTGACCCGGACAAGGAAGAGACCCAGTACTTC.

Remarks on this clonotype: A much larger clone lies a single base off, so this may be a read error. V gene TRBV6-4 combines with J gene TRBJ1-5; D is ambiguous. The end of the DNA is better explained by TRBJ2-3, so the J call may be wrong. Germline V gene lookup returns CDR1 MRHNA and CDR2 SNTAGT. The CDR3 has 9 residues. The CDR3 is CADNQPQYF. Written as DNA, the CDR3 is TGTGCCGATAATCAGCCCCAGTATTTT.

This chain uses TRBV10-3 with TRBJ2-3; 12 nucleotides match TRBD2. V gave up 4 bases and J gave up 14 bases; unmatched junction bases: 22. CDR1 and CDR2 from the germline V gene are ENHRY and SYGVKD. This CDR3 comprises 18 residues. The CDR3 nucleotides are TGTGCCATCAGTGCATCCTCAATGACTAGCGGGGGCACAAATGCGCTGTATTTT. It translates to CAISASSMTSGGTNALYF.